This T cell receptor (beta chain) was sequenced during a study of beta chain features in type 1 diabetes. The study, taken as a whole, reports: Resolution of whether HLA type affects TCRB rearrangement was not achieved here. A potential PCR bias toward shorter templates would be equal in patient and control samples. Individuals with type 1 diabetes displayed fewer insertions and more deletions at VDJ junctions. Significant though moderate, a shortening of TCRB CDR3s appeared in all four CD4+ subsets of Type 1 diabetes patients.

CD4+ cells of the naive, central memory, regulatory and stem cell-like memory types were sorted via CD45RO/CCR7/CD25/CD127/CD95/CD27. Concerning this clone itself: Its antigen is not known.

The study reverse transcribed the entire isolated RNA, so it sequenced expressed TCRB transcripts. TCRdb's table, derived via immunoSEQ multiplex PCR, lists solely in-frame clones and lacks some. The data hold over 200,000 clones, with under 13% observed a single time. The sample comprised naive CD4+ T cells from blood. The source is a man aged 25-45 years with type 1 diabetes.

The CDR3 DNA follows: TGTGCCAGCAGCTTAGGAGACGGACAGGGGTACAATGAGCAGTTCTTC. Translated, it gives CASSLGDGQGYNEQFF. The rearrangement links TRBV7-3 to TRBJ2-1, with 9 bases matching TRBD1. CDR3 size: 16 residues. The germline CDR1 and CDR2 sequences are SGHTA and FQGTGA. V trimming: 2 bases; J trimming: 4 bases; junction bases outside the gene matches: 6.